This T cell receptor (beta chain) emerged from a study of blood T cell repertoires in COVID-19. Study information: Two consecutive negative NP/OP PCR tests, clearance, or resolved symptoms defined Cohort 3 recovery.

Only in-frame clones appear in the TCRdb table, and some are missing; sequencing was by immunoSEQ multiplex PCR. This sample yields 400,000 or so clones, of which 70% to 90% are seen a single time; about 1.9% belongs to the top ten. The ends lost 1 base at V and 4 bases at J; junction bases unmatched: 6. Germline V lookup: CDR1 SGHVS, CDR2 FNYEAQ. The CDR3 loop spans 17 amino acids. V is TRBV7-6 and J is TRBJ2-2, with 10 bases aligning to TRBD2. The clonotype comes from a man aged 35 to 55 in a cohort exposed to, infected with or recovered from COVID-19 (not recorded which). Sequenced input: PBMCs or T cells enriched from blood (not recorded which). The CDR3 loop is CASSLVGTSGITGELFF. The CDR3 nucleotides are TGTGCCAGCAGCTTAGTAGGTACTAGCGGGATCACCGGGGAGCTGTTTTTT.